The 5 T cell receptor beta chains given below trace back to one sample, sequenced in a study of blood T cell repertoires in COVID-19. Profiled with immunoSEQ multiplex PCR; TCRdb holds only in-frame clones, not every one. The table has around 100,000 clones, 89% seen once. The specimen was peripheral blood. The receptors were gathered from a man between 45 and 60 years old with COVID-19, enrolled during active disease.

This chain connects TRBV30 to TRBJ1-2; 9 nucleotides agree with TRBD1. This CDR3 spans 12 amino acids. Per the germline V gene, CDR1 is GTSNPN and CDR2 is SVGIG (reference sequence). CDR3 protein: CAGTGYSYGYTF. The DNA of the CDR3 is TGTGCAGGGACAGGGTATAGCTATGGCTACACCTTC.

The DNA of the CDR3 is TGTGCCAGTAGTATAGGGTGGAAGAGGAGCAATCAGCCCCAGCATTTT. Translation: CASSIGWKRSNQPQHF. The rearrangement joins TRBV19 to TRBJ1-5; D gene uncertain. Germline V lookup: CDR1 LNHDA, CDR2 SQIVND (reference sequence). CDR3 length: 16 amino acids. The V end lost 1 base, the J end lost 1 base, and 11 bases lay between the germline ends.

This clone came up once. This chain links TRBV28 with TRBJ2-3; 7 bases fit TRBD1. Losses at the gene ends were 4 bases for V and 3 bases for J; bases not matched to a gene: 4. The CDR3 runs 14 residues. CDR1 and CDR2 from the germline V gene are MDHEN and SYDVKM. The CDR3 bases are TGTGCCAGCAGTTCTACACAGGGGACAGATACGCAGTATTTT. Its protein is CASSSTQGTDTQYF.

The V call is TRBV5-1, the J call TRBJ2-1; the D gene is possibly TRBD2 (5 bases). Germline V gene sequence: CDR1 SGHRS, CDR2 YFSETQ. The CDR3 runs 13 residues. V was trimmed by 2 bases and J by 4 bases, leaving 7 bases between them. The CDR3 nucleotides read TGCGCCAGCAGCTTAACGGGGTACAATGAGCAGTTCTTC. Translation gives CASSLTGYNEQFF.

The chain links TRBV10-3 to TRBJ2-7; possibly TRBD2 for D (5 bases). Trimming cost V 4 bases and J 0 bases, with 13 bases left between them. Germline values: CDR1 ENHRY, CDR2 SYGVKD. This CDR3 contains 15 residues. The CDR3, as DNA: TGTGCCATCAGTGGTCTCGGAGGCAGCTCCTACGAGCAGTACTTC. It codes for CAISGLGGSSYEQYF.